This is a list of T cell receptor beta chains from one sample in a study of shared clonotypes between healthy human individuals. The assay was immunoSEQ multiplex PCR, and TCRdb's table has in-frame clones only and misses some. In the table there are some 96,000 clones, approximately 44% of which are singletons. The specimen sequenced was PBMCs. The receptor set was obtained from a woman in her forties in good health. Some clones in this sample may be carry-over from other donors' samples. CDR3s include the opening cysteine and the closing phenylalanine or tryptophan. A D gene is named only where the DNA matches it firmly. Clone size, where shown, is once, few, many, or a class for clones that have expanded.

>TRBJ2-6|TRBD1|TRBV5-1|many
CASSWTGEAGANVLTF
TGCGCCAGCAGCTGGACAGGGGAAGCTGGGGCCAACGTCCTGACTTTC
>TRBJ2-5|.|TRBV28|.
CASSYPRTETETQYF
TGTGCCAGCAGTTACCCCAGGACCGAAACAGAGACCCAGTACTTC
>TRBJ2-7|.|TRBV4-1|many
CASSQARELEQYF
TGCGCCAGCAGCCAGGCACGAGAACTGGAGCAGTACTTC
>TRBJ2-7|.|TRBV30|many
CAWSEQSYEQYF
TGTGCCTGGAGTGAACAGTCCTACGAGCAGTACTTC
>TRBJ2-5|.|TRBV5-4|.
CASSLQIVQETQYF
TGTGCCAGCAGCTTACAGATTGTTCAAGAGACCCAGTACTTC
>TRBJ1-2|.|TRBV9|.
CASSGRQRTNYGYTF
TGTGCCAGCAGCGGGCGACAGAGAACTAACTATGGCTACACCTTC
>TRBJ2-7|.|TRBV5-4|.
CASSLSGGRYEQYF
TGTGCCAGCAGCTTGAGTGGTGGGAGGTACGAGCAGTACTTC
>TRBJ2-7|.|TRBV2|many
CASNAQPYEQYF
TGTGCTTCTAACGCCCAGCCATACGAGCAGTACTTC
>TRBJ2-7|.|TRBV15|once
CATSRDAGKYEQYF
TGTGCCACCAGCAGAGATGCAGGGAAGTACGAGCAGTACTTC
>TRBJ1-2|.|TRBV30|.
CAWGPPGGWGSGYTF
TGTGCCTGGGGGCCCCCTGGGGGATGGGGTTCCGGCTACACCTTC
>TRBJ2-7|TRBD1|TRBV27|.
CASSRDRGAYEQYF
TGTGCCAGCAGCAGGGACAGGGGGGCCTACGAGCAGTACTTC
>TRBJ2-6|.|TRBV27|once
CASSPNTGANVLIF
TGTGCCAGCAGCCCAAATACCGGGGCCAACGTCCTGATTTTC
>TRBJ2-2|.|TRBV18|.
CASSPGPNTGELFF
TGTGCCAGCTCGCCCGGGCCGAACACCGGGGAGCTGTTTTTT
>TRBJ2-7|TRBD2|TRBV5-4|.
CASSPSGQPYEQYF
TGTGCCAGCAGCCCTAGCGGCCAGCCCTACGAGCAGTACTTC
>TRBJ2-7|TRBD2|TRBV4-2|many
CASSQVSSGSYEQYF
TGTGCCAGCAGCCAAGTGTCTAGCGGGAGCTACGAGCAGTACTTC
>TRBJ2-7|TRBD1|TRBV29-1|.
CSVGLWTGYYGQYF
TGCAGCGTTGGGTTGTGGACAGGGTACTACGGGCAGTACTTC
>TRBJ1-1|.|TRBV29-1|many
CSVQEFDTEAFF
TGCAGCGTGCAGGAATTCGACACTGAAGCTTTCTTT
>TRBJ2-1|.|TRBV7-3|.
CASSTAINNEQFF
TGTGCCAGCAGCACCGCTATAAACAATGAGCAGTTCTTC
>TRBJ1-2|.|TRBV14|.
CASSQRDGRGYTF
TGTGCCAGCAGCCAGAGAGACGGGAGAGGCTACACCTTC
>TRBJ2-3|.|TRBV6-5|.
CASSPLTVRTDTQYF
TGTGCCAGCAGCCCCTTGACAGTTCGGACAGATACGCAGTATTTT
>TRBJ1-4|TRBD1|TRBV7-9|.
CASSLATGVATNEKLFF
TGTGCCAGCAGCTTAGCCACAGGGGTGGCAACTAATGAAAAACTGTTTTTT
>TRBJ1-1|.|TRBV4-3|few
CASSHSTNMNTEAFF
TGCGCCAGCAGCCACAGTACCAACATGAACACTGAAGCTTTCTTT
>TRBJ1-4|TRBD1|TRBV9|many
CASSVGTGREKLFF
TGTGCCAGCAGCGTAGGGACAGGGAGGGAAAAACTGTTTTTT
>TRBJ2-1|TRBD2|TRBV5-1|many
CASSREASGSSYNEQFF
TGCGCCAGCAGCCGGGAGGCTAGCGGGAGCTCCTACAATGAGCAGTTCTTC
>TRBJ1-1|.|TRBV11-3|.
CASSILRGGEAFF
TGTGCCAGCAGCATTCTCAGGGGCGGAGAAGCTTTCTTT
>TRBJ1-2|TRBD1|TRBV30|.
CAWSVDRGGGYTF
TGTGCCTGGAGTGTTGACAGGGGGGGTGGCTACACCTTC
>TRBJ2-7|TRBD2|TRBV4-2|.
CASSSLLAGGSYEQYF
TGTGCCAGCAGCTCCCTACTAGCGGGGGGCTCCTACGAGCAGTACTTC